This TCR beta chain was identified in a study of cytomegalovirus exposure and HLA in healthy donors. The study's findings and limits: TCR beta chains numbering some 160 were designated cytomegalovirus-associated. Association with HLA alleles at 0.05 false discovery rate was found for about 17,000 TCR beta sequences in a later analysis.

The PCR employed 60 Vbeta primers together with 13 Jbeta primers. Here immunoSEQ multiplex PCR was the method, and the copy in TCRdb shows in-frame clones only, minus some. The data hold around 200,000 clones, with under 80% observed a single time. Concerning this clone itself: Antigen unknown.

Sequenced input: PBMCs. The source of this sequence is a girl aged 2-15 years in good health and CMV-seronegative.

CDR3 residues: CASSFGGGQGLNEQFF. CDR3 nucleotides: TGCGCCAGCAGCTTTGGTGGGGGACAGGGTCTTAATGAGCAGTTCTTC. The V gene is TRBV5-1, the J gene TRBJ2-1, with 9 bases fitting TRBD1. There are 16 residues in the CDR3. V lost 2 bases and J lost 7; bases outside the gene matches: 10. Per germline, CDR1 SGHRS and CDR2 YFSETQ.